The clone carrying this T cell receptor beta chain was seen repeatedly, ten times or more. Its specificity is unknown. TCRdb re-called the reads with MiXCR, one entry per CDR3 protein. The sample has approximately 500,000 distinct CDR3 sequences, 15% to 20% seen once. This specimen belongs to a study of T cell repertoires in cytomegalovirus infection. About the study: Indicated by public TCR beta signatures were CMV infection and matching HLA type.

Losses at the gene ends were 9 bases for V and 1 base for J; bases not matched to a gene: 10. This CDR3 comprises 15 residues. CDR1 MNHNS and CDR2 SASEGT come from the germline V gene. Overall study results and limits: Dominating the ex vivo response were TCR beta clonotypes that were CMV-specific and HLA-C-restricted. The cumulative frequency of public TCR beta families distinguished individuals who carried CMV together with the relevant HLA.

The chain couples TRBV6-1 to TRBJ2-3, with 7 bases fitting TRBD2. The sequence was collected from a human donor in good health (CMV status not recorded). Some clones in this sample may be carry-over from other donors' samples. Sequences were obtained from CD8+ T cells from PBMCs. The CDR3 DNA reads as TGTGCCAGTTTCCGTCGTCTAGCGGGCACAGATACGCAGTATTTT. It is translated as CASFRRLAGTDTQYF.